This entry lists 20 T cell receptor beta chains sequenced from one sample in a study of T cell repertoires in cytomegalovirus infection. TCRdb reprocessed the reads with MiXCR, giving one entry per CDR3 protein. The sample records about 300,000 distinct CDR3 sequences, about a tenth being singletons. Sequencing was done on a sample of PBMCs. These receptors were collected from a human donor in good health (CMV status not recorded). Some clones in this sample may be carry-over from other donors' samples.

In DNA, the CDR3 is TGTGCCAGCAGCCACCCGACAGACCGGAGGTTCTTT. Protein product: CASSHPTDRRFF. The chain links TRBV14 to TRBJ1-1, with D possibly being TRBD1 (5 bases). CDR3 size: 12 residues. V lost 3 bases and J lost 14, with 16 bases in between. The germline CDR1 and CDR2 sequences are SGHDN and FVKESK. Combining the CDR3 with reference TRBV14 and TRBJ1-1 gives the whole variable domain EAGVTQFPSHSVIEKGQTVTLRCDPISGHDNLYWYRRVMGKEIKFLLHFVKESKQDESGMPNNRFLAERTGGTYSTLKVQPAELEDSGVYFCASSHPTDRRFFGQGTRLTVV.

This clonotype was seen many times. The chain employs TRBV7-9 and TRBJ2-7, with TRBD1 matching over 8 bases. CDR3 length: 14 amino acids. V lost 5 bases to trimming and J lost 6 bases; unmatched junction nucleotides: 9. Germline CDR1 reads SEHNR; CDR2 reads FQNEAQ (reference sequence). CDR3 nucleotides: TGTGCCAGCAGCCGAGGACAGGGTAGGGGCGAGCAGTACGTC. Amino acids: CASSRGQGRGEQYV.

Concerning this clonotype: A much larger clone differs from this one at a single base, so this may be a read error. This chain joins TRBV2 and TRBJ2-7; 8 bases fit TRBD1. Trimming took 4 bases from V and 4 from J; bases not matched to a gene: 9. CDR3 size: 15 residues. The germline V gene encodes CDR1 SNHLY and CDR2 FYNNEI. The CDR3 is CASSAIRGQEYEQYV. The CDR3 nucleotides read TGTGCCAGCAGTGCGATCAGGGGGCAGGAATACGAGCAGTACGTC.

Note on this clonotype: A much larger clonotype is one base distant, so this may be a read error. Because it lacks the conserved phenylalanine or tryptophan at the end, this CDR3 is likely a read error. The chain carries TRBV4-2 and TRBJ1-2; no clear D gene. This CDR3 has 17 residues. CDR1 and CDR2 from the germline V gene are LGHNA and YNFKEQ. Trimming shortened V by 0 bases and J by 0 bases, and 14 bases separated the two germline ends. The CDR3 region has the DNA TGTGCCAGCAGCCAAGATCTCTATTCCAACCCTAACTATGGCTACACCTAC. It codes for CASSQDLYSNPNYGYTY.

At least ten counts were recorded for this clonotype. This rearrangement joins TRBV7-6 to TRBJ1-1; D is ambiguous. Trimming took 2 bases from V and 8 from J, leaving 9 bases between them. The CDR3 runs to 12 residues. CDR1 and CDR2 (germline): SGHVS, FNYEAQ. CDR3 loop: CASSLFQTEAFF. CDR3 in DNA: TGTGCCAGCAGCTTATTCCAGACCGAAGCTTTCTTT.

This clonotype was seen ten or more times. The rearrangement links TRBV6-2 or TRBV6-3 to TRBJ2-1; maybe TRBD2 (7 bases). The CDR3 has 15 residues. V lost 6 bases to trimming and J lost 7 bases, with 19 bases between them. CDR1 and CDR2 (germline): MNHEY, SVGEGT. As DNA, the CDR3 is TGTGCCAGCAGAGAAGAGGGGGGGCTCGGGAATGAGCAGTTCTTC. This codes for CASREEGGLGNEQFF.

This clonotype was seen at least ten times. This chain links TRBV6-2 or TRBV6-3 with TRBJ2-1, with 7 bases matching TRBD1. Losses at the gene ends were 9 bases for V and 6 bases for J; bases not matched to a gene: 2. Per the germline V gene, CDR1 is MNHEY and CDR2 is SVGEGT. CDR3 size: 11 residues. The CDR3 DNA reads TGTGCCAGTGCAGGGGGCAATGAGCAGTTCTTC. Its protein is CASAGGNEQFF.

This clonotype was seen repeatedly, ten times or more. This chain joins TRBV12-3 or TRBV12-4 and TRBJ2-3; D ambiguous. Trimming cost V 6 bases and J 3 bases, with 10 bases left between them. The length of the CDR3 is 13 residues. The CDR3: CASSPRWTDTQYF. The CDR3 DNA reads TGTGCCAGCAGCCCCCGGTGGACAGATACGCAGTATTTT.

This clonotype was recorded many times. Here the CDR3 reads CASSSDKPQHF. The CDR3 nucleotides are TGTGCCAGCAGCTCTGATAAGCCCCAGCATTTT. The V gene is TRBV28, the J gene TRBJ1-5; D gene ambiguous. The CDR3 loop spans 11 amino acids. Germline lookup yields CDR1 MDHEN and CDR2 SYDVKM. Trimming left V 6 bases short and J 8 bases short, with 8 bases between.

This clonotype was observed a handful of times. The J gene is TRBJ2-7, the V gene TRBV5-6, with D hard to call. This CDR3 has 13 amino acids. Looked up from germline, CDR1 is SGHDT and CDR2 is YYEEEE. Trimming removed 4 bases at V and 3 bases at J, with 11 bases between. For the CDR3, the DNA is TGTGCCAGCAGCCCCAGAGCGAGCTACGAGCAGTACGTC. Amino acids: CASSPRASYEQYV.

The gene calls are TRBV20-1 and TRBJ2-5; unclear D gene. With 5 bases removed from V and 0 bases from J, the gap between germline ends came to 10 bases. CDR1 is DFQATT and CDR2 is SNEGSKA in the germline V gene (reference sequence). CDR3 length: 13 residues. For the CDR3, the DNA is TGCAGTGCTCAACAAGGCCACCAAGAGACCCAGTACTTC. It yields the protein CSAQQGHQETQYF.

This clonotype was observed many times. The chain couples TRBV25-1 to TRBJ2-1; D remains unclear. V was cut by 3 bases and J by 7 bases, with 7 bases left in between. Germline V lookup: CDR1 MGHDK, CDR2 SYGVNS. The CDR3 is 12 amino acids. For the CDR3, the DNA is TGTGCCAGCAGTGATGAAGGGAATGAGCAGTTCTTC. It specifies CASSDEGNEQFF. The full variable domain, rest sourced from reference TRBV25-1 and TRBJ2-1, is EADIYQTPRYLVIGTGKKITLECSQTMGHDKMYWYQQDPGMELHLIHYSYGVNSTEKGDLSSESTVSRIRTEHFPLTLESARPSHTSQYLCASSDEGNEQFFGPGTRLTVL.

This clonotype was recorded many times. The rearrangement uses TRBV19 and TRBJ2-1; TRBD2 aligns across 7 bases. The J segment lost 7 bases and the V segment lost 1 base, leaving 1 base of the junction unmatched. CDR1 is LNHDA, CDR2 SQIVND, per germline (reference sequence). The CDR3 length is 13 residues. The CDR3 sequence: CASSIASGNEQFF. The CDR3 bases are TGTGCCAGTAGTATAGCTAGCGGTAATGAGCAGTTCTTC. The variable domain in full, completed from reference TRBV19 and TRBJ2-1, reads DGGITQSPKYLFRKEGQNVTLSCEQNLNHDAMYWYRQDPGQGLRLIYYSQIVNDFQKGDIAEGYSVSREKKESFPLTVTSAQKNPTAFYLCASSIASGNEQFFGPGTRLTVL.

This clonotype was seen ten or more times. The V gene is TRBV7-9, the J gene TRBJ1-1; D gene ambiguous. The ends were cut back, 2 bases at V and 0 bases at J, with 10 bases in the middle. Germline V gene lookup returns CDR1 SEHNR and CDR2 FQNEAQ (reference sequence). The CDR3 has 15 amino acids. The CDR3 nucleotides are TGTGCCAGCAGCTTAACAGCCGTCCTGAACACTGAAGCTTTCTTT. This translates into CASSLTAVLNTEAFF.

This clonotype turned up a few times. The genes are TRBV5-4 and TRBJ2-2, with D possibly matching TRBD2 (6 bases). Trimming left V 5 bases short and J 4 bases short, with 18 bases between. This CDR3 region has 16 residues. CDR1 and CDR2 (germline): SGHNT, YYREEE (reference sequence). CDR3 sequence reads: CASSPGTSSFTGELFF. The CDR3 DNA sequence: TGTGCCAGCAGTCCCGGGACTTCCTCTTTCACCGGGGAGCTGTTTTTT.

In its sample, this clonotype was seen many times. The V gene is TRBV15, the J gene TRBJ2-1, with 10 positions matching TRBD2. The V gene's germline CDR1 is LNHNV and CDR2 YYDKDF (reference sequence). The CDR3 runs to 15 residues. Trimming at V came to 6 bases and at J to 3 bases, leaving 5 bases not matched to a gene. CDR3 DNA sequence: TGTGCCACCAGGGTCCCTAGCGGGGGCTACAATGAGCAGTTCTTC. Protein sequence: CATRVPSGGYNEQFF.

This clonotype was observed many times. The rearrangement links TRBV6-4 to TRBJ2-3; D uncertain. With 3 bases removed from V and 4 bases from J, the gap between germline ends came to 14 bases. This CDR3 is 15 amino acids long. The germline gives CDR1 MRHNA, CDR2 SNTAGT. The CDR3 protein is CASSDLGRTADTQYF. The CDR3 nucleotides read TGTGCCAGCAGTGATCTGGGCAGAACTGCAGATACGCAGTATTTT.

This clonotype has a handful of counts. This chain links TRBV3-1 with TRBJ2-7; D is undetermined. Germline CDR1 is LGHDT and CDR2 is YNNKEL (reference sequence). V gave up 4 bases and J gave up 5 bases, with 12 bases separating them. The CDR3 has 13 residues. CDR3 nucleotides: TGTGCCAGCAGCCTCCCACCCAAGGACGAGCAGTACTTC. This translates into CASSLPPKDEQYF.

This clonotype showed up many times. The gene calls are TRBV6-1 and TRBJ1-1; D gene uncertain. In germline, CDR1 is MNHNS, CDR2 SASEGT. Trimming stripped 6 bases from V and 1 base from J, with 3 bases between. The CDR3 length is 11 residues. CDR3 sequence reads: CASRKNTEAFF. The DNA of the CDR3 is TGTGCCAGCAGGAAGAACACTGAAGCTTTCTTT.

This clonotype was seen at least ten times. V and J are TRBV29-1 and TRBJ2-1, with D uncertain. The germline gives CDR1 SQVTM, CDR2 ANQGSEA. This CDR3 comprises 11 residues. The ends were cut back, 6 bases at V and 6 bases at J, with 9 bases in the middle. In DNA form, the CDR3 reads TGCAGCGTCGACATCGTCAATGAGCAGTTCTTC. Translation: CSVDIVNEQFF.